This T cell receptor beta chain originates from a study of T-cell reconstitution after alpha-beta-depleted transplantation in children. The trim removed 3 bases at V and 0 bases at J, leaving 6 bases unmatched. Germline CDR1 reads DFQATT; CDR2 reads SNEGSKA (reference sequence). The CDR3 is 16 amino acids. This clonotype appeared many times. Its antigen is not known. Regarding the study as a whole: A year had passed since transplant, and T-cell counts and diversity by then came mostly from newly produced T cells.

It was with unique molecular identifiers that the TCRbeta library was prepared. One entry per CDR3 protein, called by TCRdb with MiXCR from the PCR reads. The sample lists over 150,000 distinct CDR3 sequences, about 7% occurring once. J is TRBJ2-7 and V is TRBV20-1; 12 nucleotides align to TRBD2. This receptor was identified in a boy between 2 and 15 years old with acute lymphoblastic leukemia, due to receive a stem cell transplant. The sample was PBMCs, taken before TCRalphabeta/CD19-depleted stem cell transplant. The CDR3 nucleotides read TGCAGTGCTAGGCATACTAGCGGGGGGTTCTCCTACGAGCAGTACTTC. The encoded protein is CSARHTSGGFSYEQYF.